This T cell receptor beta chain originates from a study of technical replicates of blood from several donors. This clone was counted only a few times. Assay used: immunoSEQ multiplex PCR; TCRdb lists only in-frame clones, some missing. This table has about 74,000 clones, 85% to 95% appearing once. V was cut by 5 bases and J by 1 base, with 11 bases left in between. The CDR3 sequence is 14 residues long. The V gene's germline CDR1 is MGHDK and CDR2 SYGVNS. Input material: T cells isolated from PBMCs. The TCR sequence derives from a human donor in good health. The chain links TRBV25-1 to TRBJ1-1; D unclear. CDR3 amino acids: CASSSLEGNTEAFF. The CDR3 DNA sequence: TGTGCCAGCAGTTCCCTAGAGGGGAACACTGAAGCTTTCTTT.